A single sample is the source of the 27 T cell receptor beta chains below, sequenced in a study of T cell responses to AZD1222 COVID-19 vaccine. Only in-frame clones appear in the TCRdb table, and some are missing; sequencing was by immunoSEQ multiplex PCR. The sample includes 95,000 to 150,000 clones, about 85% seen only once; the top ten take 2.5% to 3%. The sequencing used peripheral blood, collected 28 days after the second AZD1222 dose. These receptors all come from an adult who received the AZD1222 COVID-19 vaccine.

This clone was counted a single time. V gene TRBV5-4 combines with J gene TRBJ2-2; the D is unclear. This CDR3 spans 13 amino acids. V lost 1 base and J lost 8, with 9 bases in between. CDR1 SGHNT and CDR2 YYREEE come from the germline V gene (reference sequence). The CDR3 region is CASSLPLKGELFF. The CDR3 coding sequence is TGTGCCAGCAGCTTGCCCCTTAAAGGGGAGCTGTTTTTT.

The rearrangement joins TRBV7-8 to TRBJ2-3; 7 nucleotides align to TRBD2. Germline CDR1 reads SGHVS; CDR2 reads FQNEAQ. The CDR3 length is 15 residues. V dropped 8 bases and J dropped 2; count of bases not matched to a gene: 10. CDR3 residues: CASARGGRATDTQYF. DNA for the CDR3: TGTGCCAGCGCTCGCGGGGGTCGGGCCACAGATACGCAGTATTTT.

CDR3 nucleotide sequence: TGTGCCAGCAGCCAAAATTCAGATACGCAGTATTTT. It encodes CASSQNSDTQYF. This chain uses TRBV3-1 (or the pseudogene TRBV3-2) with TRBJ2-3; D not resolved. The CDR3 extends over 12 amino acids. Looked up from germline, CDR1 is LGHDT and CDR2 is YNNKEL (reference sequence). Trimming took off 2 bases at V and 4 bases at J, with 4 bases between the two ends.

The chain employs TRBV10-3 and TRBJ2-3, with 13 nucleotides matching TRBD2. With V trimmed by 6 bases and J by 0 bases, 6 bases remained unmatched. Germline-derived CDR1 and CDR2 are ENHRY and SYGVKD. CDR3 size: 17 residues. The CDR3 spells CAIRTGLAGSSTDTQYF. CDR3 sequence (DNA): TGTGCCATCAGAACGGGACTAGCGGGGTCAAGCACAGATACGCAGTATTTT.

The V gene is TRBV7-3, the J gene TRBJ2-1; D unresolved. CDR3 length: 12 amino acids. From germline, CDR1 is SGHTA and CDR2 FQGTGA. Trimming pared 3 bases from V and 7 bases from J, leaving 7 bases between. The CDR3 loop is CASSFDANEQFF. For the CDR3, the DNA is TGTGCCAGCAGCTTTGATGCGAATGAGCAGTTCTTC.

This rearrangement joins TRBV5-6 to TRBJ2-7, with D uncertain. CDR3 length: 12 amino acids. CDR1 and CDR2 from the germline V gene are SGHDT and YYEEEE. Trimming left V 1 base short and J 4 bases short, with 6 bases between. CDR3 in DNA: TGTGCCAGCAGCTTGTATGAGTACGAGCAGTACTTC. Translated, it gives CASSLYEYEQYF. The full variable domain, completed using reference TRBV5-6 and TRBJ2-7, is DAGVTQSPTHLIKTRGQQVTLRCSPKSGHDTVSWYQQALGQGPQFIFQYYEEEERQRGNFPDRFSGHQFPNYSSELNVNALLLGDSALYLCASSLYEYEQYFGPGTRLTVT.

This clone showed up just a few times. The genes are TRBV5-1 and TRBJ2-5, with D maybe TRBD2 (6 bases). CDR1 and CDR2 (germline): SGHRS, YFSETQ. This CDR3 region has 14 residues. Trimming left V 4 bases short and J 5 bases short, with 15 bases between. Written as DNA, the CDR3 is TGCGCCAGCAGCCTCTATAGCGGTTGGGAGACCCAGTACTTC. Amino acids: CASSLYSGWETQYF.

This clone was detected a few times. The J gene is TRBJ1-4, the V gene TRBV5-6; D is possibly TRBD1 (5 bases). V shed 4 bases and J shed 5 bases, with 15 bases lying between them. The CDR3 sequence is 15 residues long. CDR1 is SGHDT, CDR2 YYEEEE, per germline. In DNA form, the CDR3 reads TGTGCCAGCAGCGTGACCGGGACGGGGAATGAAAAACTGTTTTTT. Translation gives CASSVTGTGNEKLFF.

The J gene is TRBJ1-2, the V gene TRBV7-2; D uncertain. V lost 0 bases and J 8 bases, leaving 13 bases between the germline ends. Germline loops: CDR1 SGHTA, CDR2 FQGNSA. The CDR3 is 14 amino acids. CDR3 residues: CASSLASAFRGYTF. CDR3 in DNA: TGTGCCAGCAGCTTAGCCAGCGCATTCAGGGGCTACACCTTC.

The rearrangement uses TRBV7-8 and TRBJ1-1; tentative D call: TRBD1 (5 bases). Trimming shortened V by 2 bases and J by 0 bases, and 13 bases separated the two germline ends. There are 16 residues in the CDR3. Per the germline V gene, CDR1 is SGHVS and CDR2 is FQNEAQ. CDR3 DNA: TGTGCCAGCAGCTTAATATGGGGGACGGTGAACACTGAAGCTTTCTTT. It translates to CASSLIWGTVNTEAFF.

The chain combines TRBV7-2 with TRBJ1-3; D remains ambiguous. V lost 0 bases to trimming and J lost 2 bases, with 8 bases between them. In germline, CDR1 is SGHTA, CDR2 FQGNSA. The CDR3 has 15 residues. The CDR3 nucleotides are TGTGCCAGCAGCTTAGCCACGTGGGCTGGAAACACCATATATTTT. Encoded protein: CASSLATWAGNTIYF.

V and J are TRBV10-1 and TRBJ1-3; D not certain. In germline, CDR1 is WNHNN, CDR2 SYGVQD (reference sequence). V was cut by 0 bases and J by 4 bases, with 10 bases left in between. The CDR3 runs 15 residues. The CDR3 reads CASSESSGSGNTIYF. DNA of the CDR3: TGCGCCAGCAGTGAGTCGTCCGGGTCGGGAAACACCATATATTTT.

V gene TRBV28 combines with J gene TRBJ1-2; TRBD1 aligns across 12 bases. The CDR3 totals 15 residues. Per the germline V gene, CDR1 is MDHEN and CDR2 is SYDVKM. V lost 5 bases and J lost 5; bases outside the gene matches: 6. The CDR3: CASSGGTGGTYGYTF. The CDR3 nucleotides are TGTGCCAGCAGTGGGGGGACAGGGGGCACTTATGGCTACACCTTC.

This clone occurred a few times. The genes are TRBV30 and TRBJ2-5, with D perhaps TRBD2 (6 bases). V gave up 2 bases and J gave up 5 bases, with 12 bases separating them. Germline V CDR1 and CDR2: GTSNPN, SVGIG (reference sequence). This CDR3 has 13 residues. The CDR3, as DNA: TGTGCCTGGAGTATTGGGGGGAGGGAGACCCAGTACTTC. Translating it yields CAWSIGGRETQYF. Supplemented by reference TRBV30 and TRBJ2-5, the full variable domain reads SQTIHQWPATLVQPVGSPLSLECTVEGTSNPNLYWYRQAAGRGLQLLFYSVGIGQISSEVPQNLSASRPQDRQFILSSKKLLLSDSGFYLCAWSIGGRETQYFGPGTRLLVL.

The chain recombines TRBV28 with TRBJ2-1, with D possibly being TRBD1 (5 bases). From germline, CDR1 is MDHEN and CDR2 SYDVKM. This CDR3 has 13 residues. The V end was cut by 8 bases, the J end by 0 bases, with 8 bases between. CDR3 sequence (DNA): TGTGCCAGCCGACAGCCCTCCTACAATGAGCAGTTCTTC. Translation gives CASRQPSYNEQFF.

The chain carries TRBV27 and TRBJ2-3; 9 positions agree with TRBD2. V lost 5 bases, J lost 4 bases, and 7 bases stayed unmatched. The germline gives CDR1 MNHEY, CDR2 SMNVEV (reference sequence). The CDR3 contains 15 residues. The CDR3 region is CASSTPAGGSDTQYF. CDR3 DNA: TGTGCCAGCAGTACCCCTGCGGGGGGGTCAGATACGCAGTATTTT.

V usage is TRBV7-2 and J usage is TRBJ2-1, with 11 bases matching TRBD2. The CDR3 contains 16 residues. Germline lookup yields CDR1 SGHTA and CDR2 FQGNSA. Losses at the gene ends were 5 bases for V and 4 bases for J; bases not matched to a gene: 7. DNA of the CDR3: TGTGCCAGCAGCGTTAGCGGGGGGGCCCTGTACAATGAGCAGTTCTTC. It yields the protein CASSVSGGALYNEQFF. Drawing the rest from reference TRBV7-2 and TRBJ2-1, the complete variable domain is GAGVSQSPSNKVTEKGKDVELRCDPISGHTALYWYRQSLGQGLEFLIYFQGNSAPDKSGLPSDRFSAERTGGSVSTLTIQRTQQEDSAVYLCASSVSGGALYNEQFFGPGTRLTVL.

This clone has a handful of counts. The chain links TRBV10-3 to TRBJ2-7; D is ambiguous. The V end was cut by 5 bases, the J end by 3 bases, with 5 bases between. The CDR3 has 11 amino acids. The germline V gene encodes CDR1 ENHRY and CDR2 SYGVKD. The CDR3 reads CAISRSYEQYF. As DNA, the CDR3 is TGTGCCATCAGTAGGAGCTACGAGCAGTACTTC.

J is TRBJ2-7 and V is TRBV7-2; D tentatively reads TRBD1 or TRBD2 (5 bases each). Germline V lookup: CDR1 SGHTA, CDR2 FQGNSA. This CDR3 has 13 amino acids. Trimming took 0 bases from V and 12 from J, leaving 15 bases between them. In DNA form, the CDR3 reads TGTGCCAGCAGCTTAGCGCGAGGGGACGTTAGGTACTTC. Translated: CASSLARGDVRYF.

The chain carries TRBV18 and TRBJ1-5, with D tentatively TRBD1 (5 bases). V gave up 2 bases and J gave up 5 bases, with 13 bases separating them. The CDR3 contains 15 residues. CDR1 and CDR2 from the germline V gene are KGHSH and LQKENI. CDR3 coding DNA: TGTGCCAGCTCACCAGGGCCGGTGGGGGATCAGCCCCAGCATTTT. Its protein is CASSPGPVGDQPQHF.

The CDR3 sequence: CASSPDRVGYTF. The CDR3, as DNA: TGTGCCAGCAGTCCCGACAGGGTTGGCTACACCTTC. The chain is built from TRBV28 and TRBJ1-2; 7 bases align to TRBD1. There are 12 residues in the CDR3. J gave up 7 bases and V 5 bases, and 4 bases lay outside the gene matches. The germline CDR1 and CDR2 sequences are MDHEN and SYDVKM.

Only one count was recorded for this clone. The V call is TRBV2, the J call TRBJ2-3; TRBD1 or TRBD2 may be the D gene (5 bases each). This CDR3 region has 14 residues. Trimming took 6 bases from V and 4 from J, leaving 14 bases between them. Germline-derived CDR1 and CDR2 are SNHLY and FYNNEI. CDR3 residues: CASRRSRGADTQYF. CDR3 DNA sequence: TGTGCCAGCAGAAGGTCGAGGGGCGCAGATACGCAGTATTTT.

The genes are TRBV19 and TRBJ1-2; D ambiguous. Deletions cut 8 bases from V and 4 bases from J, with 17 bases between. Germline assignment: CDR1 LNHDA and CDR2 SQIVND (reference sequence). This CDR3 region has 14 residues. The CDR3 loop is CASFVPGRIYGYTF. CDR3 coding DNA: TGTGCCAGTTTCGTCCCAGGACGAATCTATGGCTACACCTTC. Together with reference TRBV19 and TRBJ1-2, the CDR3 gives the full variable domain: DGGITQSPKYLFRKEGQNVTLSCEQNLNHDAMYWYRQDPGQGLRLIYYSQIVNDFQKGDIAEGYSVSREKKESFPLTVTSAQKNPTAFYLCASFVPGRIYGYTFGSGTRLTVV.

The chain joins TRBV6-5 to TRBJ2-2; the match to TRBD1 covers 7 bases. Trimming removed 5 bases from V and 5 bases from J; junction bases left unmatched: 2. Germline-derived CDR1 and CDR2 are MNHEY and SVGAGI. The CDR3 loop spans 13 amino acids. The CDR3 reads CASSKQGTGELFF. The CDR3 DNA sequence: TGTGCCAGCAGTAAACAGGGGACCGGGGAGCTGTTTTTT.

The CDR3 DNA reads TGTGCCAGCAGCCGTGCAGGACAGGGAAGATATGGTAATTCACCCCTCCACTTT. This sequence encodes CASSRAGQGRYGNSPLHF. The chain recombines TRBV2 with TRBJ1-6, with 8 bases matching TRBD1. This CDR3 spans 18 amino acids. Unmatched junction bases numbered 16, after V lost 6 bases and J lost 6 bases. Germline V gene data show CDR1 as SNHLY and CDR2 as FYNNEI.

This chain joins TRBV19 and TRBJ1-2; 7 bases are a match to TRBD1. CDR3 length equals 14 residues. The V segment lost 2 bases and the J segment 2 bases; nucleotides outside the gene matches: 2. Per the germline V gene, CDR1 is LNHDA and CDR2 is SQIVND (reference sequence). This chain's CDR3 is CASSIQGGNYGYTF. The CDR3 bases are TGTGCCAGTAGTATACAAGGGGGCAACTATGGCTACACCTTC.

Only a few counts were recorded for this clone. The gene calls are TRBV6-1 and TRBJ2-7; D perhaps matches TRBD2 (6 bases). Trimming pared 0 bases from V and 5 bases from J, leaving 11 bases between. The CDR3 contains 14 residues. Germline V gene sequence: CDR1 MNHNS, CDR2 SASEGT. CDR3 nucleotide sequence: TGTGCCAGCAGTGAAGCGTGGAGGGTCGACGAGCAGTACTTC. Translating it yields CASSEAWRVDEQYF.